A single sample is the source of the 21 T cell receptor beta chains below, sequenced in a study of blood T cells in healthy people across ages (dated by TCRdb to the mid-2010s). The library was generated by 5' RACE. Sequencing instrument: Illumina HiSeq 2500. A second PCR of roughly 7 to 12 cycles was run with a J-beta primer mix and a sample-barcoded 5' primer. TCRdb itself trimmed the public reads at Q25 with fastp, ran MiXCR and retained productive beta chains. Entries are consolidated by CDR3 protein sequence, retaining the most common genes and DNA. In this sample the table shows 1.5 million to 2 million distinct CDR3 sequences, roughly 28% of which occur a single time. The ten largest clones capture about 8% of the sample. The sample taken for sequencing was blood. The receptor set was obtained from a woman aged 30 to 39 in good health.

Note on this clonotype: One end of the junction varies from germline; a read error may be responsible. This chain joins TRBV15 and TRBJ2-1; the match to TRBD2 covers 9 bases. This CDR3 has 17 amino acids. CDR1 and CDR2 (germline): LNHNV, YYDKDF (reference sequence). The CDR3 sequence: CAASRDTSGGIHNEQFF. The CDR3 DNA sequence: TGTGCCGCCAGCAGAGATACAAGCGGGGGGATCCACAATGAGCAGTTCTTC.

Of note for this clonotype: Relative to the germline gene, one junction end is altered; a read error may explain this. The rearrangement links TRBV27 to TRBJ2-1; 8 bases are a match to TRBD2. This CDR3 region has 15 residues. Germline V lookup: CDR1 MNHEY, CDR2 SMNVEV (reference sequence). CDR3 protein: CTSSRVGTSGNEQFF. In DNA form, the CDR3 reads TGTACCAGCTCGCGAGTCGGTACTAGCGGCAATGAGCAGTTCTTC.

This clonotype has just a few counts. CDR3 in amino acids: CASSQDTSGANVLTF. CDR3 DNA: TGTGCCAGCTCTCAGGACACCTCTGGGGCCAACGTCCTGACTTTC. The V gene is TRBV18, the J gene TRBJ2-6, with D possibly TRBD1 on 5 matching bases. This CDR3 is built from 15 residues. The germline V gene encodes CDR1 KGHSH and CDR2 LQKENI. Trimming stripped 6 bases from V and 0 bases from J, with 9 bases between.

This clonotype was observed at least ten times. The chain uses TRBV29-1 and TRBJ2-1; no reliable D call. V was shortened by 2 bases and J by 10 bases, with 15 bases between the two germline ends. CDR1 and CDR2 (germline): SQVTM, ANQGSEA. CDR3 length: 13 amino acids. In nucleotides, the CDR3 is TGCAGCGTTGAAACTCTAGACCTGGGCGAGCAGTTCTTC. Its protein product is CSVETLDLGEQFF.

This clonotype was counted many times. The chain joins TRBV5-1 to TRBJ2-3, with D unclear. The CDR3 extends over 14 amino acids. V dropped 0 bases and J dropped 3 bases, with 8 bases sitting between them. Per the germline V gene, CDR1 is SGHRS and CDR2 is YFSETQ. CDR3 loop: CASSLDTYTDTQYF. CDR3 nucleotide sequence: TGCGCCAGCAGCTTGGATACGTATACAGATACGCAGTATTTT.

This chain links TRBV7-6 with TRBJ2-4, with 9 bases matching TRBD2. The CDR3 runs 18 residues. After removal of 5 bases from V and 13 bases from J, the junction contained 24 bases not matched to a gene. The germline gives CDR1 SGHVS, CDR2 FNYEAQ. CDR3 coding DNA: TGTGCCAGCAGCGATGACCTAGCGGGATCTACCTCTCGGGTTAGGCAGTACTTC. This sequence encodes CASSDDLAGSTSRVRQYF.

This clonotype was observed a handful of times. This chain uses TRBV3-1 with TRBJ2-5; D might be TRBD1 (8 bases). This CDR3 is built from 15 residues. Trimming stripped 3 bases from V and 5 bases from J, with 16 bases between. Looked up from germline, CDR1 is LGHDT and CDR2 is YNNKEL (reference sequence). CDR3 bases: TGTGCCAGCAGCCATCAGACAGGGGAGGGCGAGACCCAGTACTTC. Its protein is CASSHQTGEGETQYF.

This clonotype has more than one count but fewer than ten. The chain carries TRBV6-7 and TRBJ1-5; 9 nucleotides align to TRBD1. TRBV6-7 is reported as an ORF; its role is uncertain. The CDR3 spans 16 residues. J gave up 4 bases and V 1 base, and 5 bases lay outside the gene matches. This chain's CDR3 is CASSYYTGTGNQPQHF. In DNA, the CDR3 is TGTGCCAGCAGTTACTACACCGGGACAGGGAATCAGCCCCAGCATTTT.

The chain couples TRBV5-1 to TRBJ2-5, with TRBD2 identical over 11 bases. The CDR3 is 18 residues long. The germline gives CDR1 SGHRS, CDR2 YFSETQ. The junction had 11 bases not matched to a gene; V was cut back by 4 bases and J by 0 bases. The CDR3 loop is CASSLGYSGGAYQETQYF. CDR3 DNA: TGCGCCAGCAGCCTCGGATATAGCGGGGGGGCCTACCAAGAGACCCAGTACTTC.

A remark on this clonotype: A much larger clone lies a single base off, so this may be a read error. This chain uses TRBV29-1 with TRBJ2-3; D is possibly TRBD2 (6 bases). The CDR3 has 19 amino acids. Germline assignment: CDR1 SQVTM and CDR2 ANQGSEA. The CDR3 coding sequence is TGTAGCGTTGAAGATCTGTCAGGGAAAGGCGGGACTAGCACAGATACGCAGTATTTT. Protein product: CSVEDLSGKGGTSTDTQYF.

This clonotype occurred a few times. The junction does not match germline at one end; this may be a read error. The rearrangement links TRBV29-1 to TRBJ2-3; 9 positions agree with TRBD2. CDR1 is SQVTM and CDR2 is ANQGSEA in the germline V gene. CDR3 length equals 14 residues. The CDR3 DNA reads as TGCAGCGTTCAAGAGCGGGAGGTGAAAGATACGCAGTATTTT. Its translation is CSVQEREVKDTQYF.

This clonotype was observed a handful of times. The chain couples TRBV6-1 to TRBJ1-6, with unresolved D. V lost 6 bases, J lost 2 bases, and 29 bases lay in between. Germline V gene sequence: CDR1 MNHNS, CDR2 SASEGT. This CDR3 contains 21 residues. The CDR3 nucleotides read TGTGCCAGCAGCCCCCGTGCGGAGCTATCCAACTACACGGCCTATAATTCACCCCTCCACTTT. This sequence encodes CASSPRAELSNYTAYNSPLHF.

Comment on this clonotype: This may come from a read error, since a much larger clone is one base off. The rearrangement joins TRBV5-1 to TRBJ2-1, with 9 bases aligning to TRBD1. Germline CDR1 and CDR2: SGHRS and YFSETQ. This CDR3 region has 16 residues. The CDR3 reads CAGSRDHGTGYNEQFF. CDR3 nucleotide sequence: TGCGCCGGCAGCCGGGATCACGGGACAGGGTACAATGAGCAGTTCTTC.

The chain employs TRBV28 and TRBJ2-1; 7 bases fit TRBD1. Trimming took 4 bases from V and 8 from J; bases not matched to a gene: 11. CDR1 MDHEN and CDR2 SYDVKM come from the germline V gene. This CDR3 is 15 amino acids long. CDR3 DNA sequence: TGTGCCAGCAGTTCAGGGGGTCCCAACAACGATGAGCAGTTCTTC. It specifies CASSSGGPNNDEQFF.

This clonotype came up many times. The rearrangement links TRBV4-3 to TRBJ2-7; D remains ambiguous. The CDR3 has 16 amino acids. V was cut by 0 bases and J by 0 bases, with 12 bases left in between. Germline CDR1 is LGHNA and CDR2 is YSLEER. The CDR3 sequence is CASSQDTTANSYEQYF. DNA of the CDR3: TGCGCCAGCAGCCAAGATACGACTGCCAACTCCTACGAGCAGTACTTC.

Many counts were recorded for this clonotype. The CDR3 DNA is TGTGCCAGCAGCATGGGGACAGGGAGCGTCGACGAGCAGTACTTC. Translated, it gives CASSMGTGSVDEQYF. The chain uses TRBV5-5 and TRBJ2-7, with 9 positions matching TRBD1. Looked up from germline, CDR1 is SGHKS and CDR2 is YYEKEE (reference sequence). The CDR3 is 15 amino acids. The ends lost 4 bases at V and 5 bases at J; junction bases unmatched: 10.

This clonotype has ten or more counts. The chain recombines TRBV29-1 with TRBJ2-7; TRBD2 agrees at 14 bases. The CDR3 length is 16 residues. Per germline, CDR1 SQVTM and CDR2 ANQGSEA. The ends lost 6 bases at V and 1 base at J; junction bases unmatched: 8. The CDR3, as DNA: TGCAGCGTGAACCCGGGACTAGCGGGAGCGTCCTACGAGCAGTACTTC. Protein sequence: CSVNPGLAGASYEQYF.

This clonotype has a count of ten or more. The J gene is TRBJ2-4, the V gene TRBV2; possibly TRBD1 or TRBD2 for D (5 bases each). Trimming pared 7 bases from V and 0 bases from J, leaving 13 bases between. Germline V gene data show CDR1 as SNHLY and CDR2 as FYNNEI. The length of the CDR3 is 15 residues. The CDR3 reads CASTVGVLAKNIQYF. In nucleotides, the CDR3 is TGTGCCAGCACCGTGGGGGTGCTAGCCAAAAACATTCAGTACTTC.

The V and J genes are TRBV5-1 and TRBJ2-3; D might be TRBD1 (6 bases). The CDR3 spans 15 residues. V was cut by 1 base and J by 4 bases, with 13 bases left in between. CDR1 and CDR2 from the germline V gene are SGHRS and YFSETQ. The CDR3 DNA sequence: TGCGCCAGCAGCTTGCTACAGGGCGAACCAGATACGCAGTATTTT. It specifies CASSLLQGEPDTQYF.

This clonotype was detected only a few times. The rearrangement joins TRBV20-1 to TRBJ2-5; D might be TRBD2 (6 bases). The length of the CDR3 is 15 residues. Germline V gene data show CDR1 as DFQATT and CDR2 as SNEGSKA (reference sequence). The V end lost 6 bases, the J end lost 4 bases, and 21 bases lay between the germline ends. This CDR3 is CSAPKGSAGTETQYF. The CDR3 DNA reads TGCAGTGCCCCAAAGGGGTCGGCGGGGACAGAGACCCAGTACTTC.

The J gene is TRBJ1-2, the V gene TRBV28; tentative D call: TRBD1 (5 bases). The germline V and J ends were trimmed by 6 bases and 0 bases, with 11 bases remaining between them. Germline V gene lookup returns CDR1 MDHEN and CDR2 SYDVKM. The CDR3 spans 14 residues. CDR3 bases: TGTGCCAGCAGAGAACAGGTCTCTAACTATGGCTACACCTTC. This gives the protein CASREQVSNYGYTF.